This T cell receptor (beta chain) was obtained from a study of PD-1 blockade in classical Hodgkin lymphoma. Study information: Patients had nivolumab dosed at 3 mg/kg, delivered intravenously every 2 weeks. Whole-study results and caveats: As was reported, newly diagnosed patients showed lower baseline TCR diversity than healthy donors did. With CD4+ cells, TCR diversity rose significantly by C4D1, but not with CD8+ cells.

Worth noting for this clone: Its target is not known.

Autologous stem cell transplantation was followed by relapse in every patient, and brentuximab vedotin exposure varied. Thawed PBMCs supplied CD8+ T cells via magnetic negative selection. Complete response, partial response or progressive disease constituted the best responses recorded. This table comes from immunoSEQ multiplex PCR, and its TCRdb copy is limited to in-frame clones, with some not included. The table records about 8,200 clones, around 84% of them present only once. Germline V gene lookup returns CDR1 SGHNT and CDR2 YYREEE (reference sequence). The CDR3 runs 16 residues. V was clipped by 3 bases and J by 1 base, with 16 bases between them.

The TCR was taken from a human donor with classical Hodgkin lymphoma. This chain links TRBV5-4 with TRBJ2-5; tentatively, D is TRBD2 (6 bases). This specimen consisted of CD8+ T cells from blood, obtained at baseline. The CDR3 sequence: CASSSGGGAVQETQYF. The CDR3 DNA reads TGTGCCAGCAGCTCCGGGGGTGGGGCGGTCCAAGAGACCCAGTACTTC. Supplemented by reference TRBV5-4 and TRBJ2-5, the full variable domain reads ETGVTQSPTHLIKTRGQQVTLRCSSQSGHNTVSWYQQALGQGPQFIFQYYREEENGRGNFPPRFSGLQFPNYSSELNVNALELDDSALYLCASSSGGGAVQETQYFGPGTRLLVL.